What follows are 18 T cell receptor beta chains derived from one specimen sequenced in a study of blood T cell repertoires in COVID-19. Only in-frame clones appear in the TCRdb table, and some are missing; sequencing was by immunoSEQ multiplex PCR. There are 170,000 or so clones in the sample; roughly 89% occur only once, and about an eighth lies in the top ten. The sample consisted of peripheral blood. The receptor set was obtained from a woman aged 70-85 years with COVID-19, enrolled during active disease.

The V call is TRBV3-1 (or the pseudogene TRBV3-2), the J call TRBJ2-2; TRBD2 matches 9 bases. In germline, CDR1 is LGHDT, CDR2 YNNKEL (reference sequence). The CDR3 contains 18 residues. Trimming cost V 1 base and J 6 bases; bases outside gene matches: 12. The CDR3 DNA is TGTGCCAGCAGCCAAGCGTTTGGGACTAGCTCTCTCTCCGGGGAGCTGTTTTTT. Protein product: CASSQAFGTSSLSGELFF.

This CDR3 is CSALASREQYF. The CDR3 DNA follows: TGCAGTGCCCTCGCTTCCCGGGAGCAGTACTTC. The chain carries TRBV20-1 and TRBJ2-7; D remains ambiguous. Per the germline V gene, CDR1 is DFQATT and CDR2 is SNEGSKA (reference sequence). V lost 6 bases to trimming and J lost 7 bases, with 13 bases between them. The CDR3 is made up of 11 amino acids.

This clone was found once. The chain uses TRBV27 and TRBJ2-7; 9 bases map to TRBD1. Germline V gene sequence: CDR1 MNHEY, CDR2 SMNVEV (reference sequence). The CDR3 loop spans 16 amino acids. The V gene end was trimmed by 6 bases and the J gene end by 2 bases; junction bases not matched to a gene: 11. This CDR3 reads CASRLRGTGLPYEQYF. For the CDR3, the DNA is TGTGCCAGCAGACTTAGAGGGACAGGGTTGCCCTACGAGCAGTACTTC.

The rearrangement links TRBV5-6 to TRBJ1-2; 8 bases align to TRBD1. V lost 4 bases and J lost 7; bases outside the gene matches: 15. CDR3 length equals 16 residues. Germline V gene lookup returns CDR1 SGHDT and CDR2 YYEEEE. CDR3 DNA sequence: TGTGCCAGCAGCCTAGACGGACAGGGCCCTCACAGTGGCTACACCTTC. It yields the protein CASSLDGQGPHSGYTF.

This clone was detected a few times. The V gene is TRBV28, the J gene TRBJ1-2, with 10 positions matching TRBD1. V trimming: 7 bases; J trimming: 4 bases; junction bases outside the gene matches: 12. Germline loops: CDR1 MDHEN, CDR2 SYDVKM. CDR3 size: 16 residues. In DNA, the CDR3 is TGTGCCAGCACCACTATCTCCGGGACAGGGGTCTATGGCTACACCTTC. Translated, it gives CASTTISGTGVYGYTF.

The rearrangement joins TRBV5-6 to TRBJ2-7; D is perhaps TRBD2 (6 bases). This CDR3 spans 13 amino acids. Germline V CDR1 and CDR2: SGHDT, YYEEEE. Trimming stripped 4 bases from V and 3 bases from J, with 11 bases between. This chain's CDR3 is CASSTPGDYEQYF. DNA for the CDR3: TGTGCCAGCAGCACCCCGGGAGACTACGAGCAGTACTTC.

The chain couples TRBV6-5 to TRBJ1-2; D may be TRBD1 (6 bases). The CDR3 is made up of 13 amino acids. Germline CDR1 MNHEY, CDR2 SVGAGI. Trimming left V 10 bases short and J 3 bases short, with 15 bases between. The CDR3 loop reads CATCPGVDYGYTF. The CDR3, as DNA: TGTGCCACCTGCCCAGGGGTTGACTATGGCTACACCTTC.

This chain links TRBV3-1 (or the pseudogene TRBV3-2) with TRBJ1-2; TRBD1 agrees at 9 bases. The CDR3 is made up of 16 amino acids. The trim removed 4 bases at V and 0 bases at J, leaving 6 bases unmatched. The V gene's germline CDR1 is LGHDT and CDR2 YNNKEL (reference sequence). The CDR3 nucleotides are TGTGCCAGCAGCCCCGGGACAGGGCCCGCTAACTATGGCTACACCTTC. It is translated as CASSPGTGPANYGYTF.

This clone has just a few counts. This chain's CDR3 is CASSTNRGYASSYNEQFF. Here the CDR3 DNA reads TGTGCCAGTAGTACTAACAGGGGTTATGCAAGCTCCTACAATGAGCAGTTCTTC. The J gene is TRBJ2-1, the V gene TRBV19; 7 bases fit TRBD1. V trimming: 4 bases; J trimming: 0 bases; junction bases outside the gene matches: 12. Germline-derived CDR1 and CDR2 are LNHDA and SQIVND (reference sequence). The CDR3 has 18 residues.

The rearrangement links TRBV5-1 to TRBJ1-4, with a possible D match to TRBD1 (5 bases). Trimming took 1 base from V and 2 from J, leaving 12 bases between them. Germline assignment: CDR1 SGHRS and CDR2 YFSETQ. The CDR3 has 16 residues. The CDR3 coding sequence is TGCGCCAGCAGCTTGTACACGGCAGGGACTAATGAAAAACTGTTTTTT. It translates to CASSLYTAGTNEKLFF. Together with reference TRBV5-1 and TRBJ1-4, the CDR3 gives the full variable domain: KAGVTQTPRYLIKTRGQQVTLSCSPISGHRSVSWYQQTPGQGLQFLFEYFSETQRNKGNFPGRFSGRQFSNSRSEMNVSTLELGDSALYLCASSLYTAGTNEKLFFGSGTQLSVL.

This chain uses TRBV10-3 with TRBJ1-2; D is possibly TRBD1 (6 bases). Germline-derived CDR1 and CDR2 are ENHRY and SYGVKD. V was trimmed by 2 bases and J by 14 bases, leaving 15 bases between them. This CDR3 region has 12 residues. The CDR3 DNA is TGTGCCATCAGTGAGGAGACAGGTCTTTGGACCTTC. Protein sequence: CAISEETGLWTF.

This chain joins TRBV7-9 and TRBJ1-1; D unresolved. Trimming cost V 3 bases and J 11 bases, with 13 bases left between them. CDR3 length equals 12 residues. CDR1 is SEHNR, CDR2 FQNEAQ, per germline (reference sequence). DNA for the CDR3: TGTGCCAGCAGCTTGGTAGAACAGTCTGCTTTCTTT. Translating it yields CASSLVEQSAFF.

The chain is built from TRBV6-6 and TRBJ1-5; 8 bases are a match to TRBD1. The CDR3 runs 16 residues. The J segment lost 4 bases and the V segment lost 2 bases, leaving 7 bases of the junction unmatched. In germline, CDR1 is MNHNY, CDR2 SVGAGI (reference sequence). The CDR3 here is CASSYPGQGNNQPQHF. The CDR3 nucleotides are TGTGCCAGCAGTTACCCTGGACAGGGTAATAATCAGCCCCAGCATTTT.

Here the CDR3 DNA reads TGTGCCAGCAGCCCCCCCGGGTGGGTAAGCTATGGCTACACCTTC. Translating it yields CASSPPGWVSYGYTF. The V call is TRBV6-2 or TRBV6-3, the J call TRBJ1-2; D gene unclear. The CDR3 contains 15 residues. V was clipped by 6 bases and J by 4 bases, with 18 bases between them. The germline gives CDR1 MNHEY, CDR2 SVGEGT.

CDR3 region: CATSREGATEAFF. CDR3 in DNA: TGTGCCACCAGCAGAGAAGGGGCCACTGAAGCTTTCTTT. V is TRBV15 and J is TRBJ1-1, with D possibly being TRBD1 (5 bases). Germline CDR1 and CDR2: LNHNV and YYDKDF (reference sequence). The CDR3 length is 13 residues. V lost 0 bases, J lost 4 bases, and 6 bases lay in between.

This clone was found once. The rearrangement links TRBV27 to TRBJ2-4; perhaps TRBD2 as D (6 bases). V lost 4 bases and J lost 6, with 10 bases in between. This CDR3 has 13 amino acids. Germline CDR1 reads MNHEY; CDR2 reads SMNVEV (reference sequence). CDR3 in amino acids: CASSYAGPNIQYF. In nucleotides, the CDR3 is TGTGCCAGCAGTTACGCGGGGCCAAACATTCAGTACTTC.

CDR3: CSASSNLREGTDTQYF. The CDR3 nucleotides are TGCAGTGCTAGTAGTAACTTGCGGGAGGGCACAGATACGCAGTATTTT. The J gene is TRBJ2-3, the V gene TRBV20-1; 8 nucleotides match TRBD2. CDR1 is DFQATT, CDR2 SNEGSKA, per germline (reference sequence). Trimming at V came to 3 bases and at J to 1 base, leaving 9 bases not matched to a gene. This CDR3 comprises 16 residues.

This rearrangement joins TRBV14 to TRBJ1-4; 7 bases fit TRBD1. In germline, CDR1 is SGHDN, CDR2 FVKESK. V shed 1 base and J 5 bases; nucleotides not matched to a gene: 13. This CDR3 comprises 18 residues. CDR3 sequence (DNA): TGTGCCAGCAGCCAAGGGACAGGAGAAAACACGATAAATGAAAAACTGTTTTTT. As protein: CASSQGTGENTINEKLFF.